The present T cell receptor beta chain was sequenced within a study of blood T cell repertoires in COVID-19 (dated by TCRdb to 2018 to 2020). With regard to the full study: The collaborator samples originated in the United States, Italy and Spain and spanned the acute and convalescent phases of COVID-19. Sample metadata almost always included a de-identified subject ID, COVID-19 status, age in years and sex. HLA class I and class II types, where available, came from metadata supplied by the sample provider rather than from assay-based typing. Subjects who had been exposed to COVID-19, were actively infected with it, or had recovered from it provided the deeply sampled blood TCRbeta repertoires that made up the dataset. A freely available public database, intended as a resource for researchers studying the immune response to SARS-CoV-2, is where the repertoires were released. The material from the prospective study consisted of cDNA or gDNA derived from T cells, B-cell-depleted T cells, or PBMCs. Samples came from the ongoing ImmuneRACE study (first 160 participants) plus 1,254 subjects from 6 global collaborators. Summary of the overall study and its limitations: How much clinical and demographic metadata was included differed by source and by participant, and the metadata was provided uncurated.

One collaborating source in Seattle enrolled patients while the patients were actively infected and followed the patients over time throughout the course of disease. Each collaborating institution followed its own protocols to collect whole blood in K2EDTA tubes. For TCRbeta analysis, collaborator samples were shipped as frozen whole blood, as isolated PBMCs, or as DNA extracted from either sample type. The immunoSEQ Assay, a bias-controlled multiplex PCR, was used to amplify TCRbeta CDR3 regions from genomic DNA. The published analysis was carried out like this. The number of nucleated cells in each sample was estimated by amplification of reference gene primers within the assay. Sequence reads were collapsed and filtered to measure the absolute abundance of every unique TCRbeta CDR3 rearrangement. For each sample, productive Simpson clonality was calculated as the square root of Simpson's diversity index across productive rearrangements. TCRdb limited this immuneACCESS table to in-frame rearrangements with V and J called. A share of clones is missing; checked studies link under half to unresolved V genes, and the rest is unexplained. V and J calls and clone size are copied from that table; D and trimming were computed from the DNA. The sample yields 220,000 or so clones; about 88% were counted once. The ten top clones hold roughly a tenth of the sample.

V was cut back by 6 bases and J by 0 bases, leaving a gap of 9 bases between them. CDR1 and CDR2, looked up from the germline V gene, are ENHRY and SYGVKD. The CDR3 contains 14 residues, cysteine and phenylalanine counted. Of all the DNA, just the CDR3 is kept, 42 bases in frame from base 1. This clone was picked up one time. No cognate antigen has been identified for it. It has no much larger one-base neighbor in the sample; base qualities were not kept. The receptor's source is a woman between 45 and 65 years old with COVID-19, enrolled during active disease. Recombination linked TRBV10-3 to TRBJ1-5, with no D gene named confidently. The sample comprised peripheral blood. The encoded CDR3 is CAIRAEDSNQPQHF. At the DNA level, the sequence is TGTGCCATCAGAGCGGAAGATAGCAATCAGCCCCAGCATTTT.